A single sample is the source of the 30 T cell receptor beta chains below, sequenced in a study of blood T cell repertoires in COVID-19. This table comes from immunoSEQ multiplex PCR, and its TCRdb copy is limited to in-frame clones, with some not included. The data hold tens of thousands of clones, with approximately 80% observed a single time. The sequenced material came from peripheral blood. All receptors derive from a man aged 25-45 years with COVID-19, enrolled during active disease.

This chain joins TRBV28 and TRBJ1-6, with D unresolved. There are 15 residues in the CDR3. Trimming removed 5 bases from V and 6 bases from J, with 14 bases in between. CDR1 and CDR2 (germline): MDHEN, SYDVKM. The CDR3 region has the DNA TGTGCCAGCAGTCCAGCGGGGAAGGGTAATTCACCCCTCCACTTT. This gives the protein CASSPAGKGNSPLHF.

The rearrangement uses TRBV6-5 and TRBJ2-5, with 8 bases matching TRBD2. J lost 4 bases, V lost 6 bases, and 10 bases had no gene match. The CDR3 has 15 residues. Looked up from germline, CDR1 is MNHEY and CDR2 is SVGAGI. In DNA, the CDR3 is TGTGCCAGCAGCCTTCTAAGCGGGAGAGGAGAGACCCAGTACTTC. As protein: CASSLLSGRGETQYF.

The rearrangement joins TRBV24-1 to TRBJ1-2; no definite D call. The CDR3 is made up of 12 amino acids. Trimming shortened V by 4 bases and J by 4 bases, and 6 bases separated the two germline ends. Germline CDR1 KGHDR, CDR2 SFDVKD. The CDR3 DNA sequence: TGTGCCACCAGTGAGTACGGCTATGGCTACACCTTC. It specifies CATSEYGYGYTF.

The rearrangement links TRBV7-3 to TRBJ2-1; the D gene is possibly TRBD2 (6 bases). The germline V gene has CDR1 SGHTA and CDR2 FQGTGA. The V end lost 3 bases, the J end lost 4 bases, and 16 bases lay between the germline ends. The CDR3 loop spans 16 amino acids. DNA of the CDR3: TGTGCCAGCAGCTTGGAGGGCGGGAAGCTATACAATGAGCAGTTCTTC. It yields the protein CASSLEGGKLYNEQFF.

V gene TRBV2 combines with J gene TRBJ1-5, with 7 bases lining up with TRBD1. Germline assignment: CDR1 SNHLY and CDR2 FYNNEI. Germline trimming cut 4 bases from V and 1 base from J; bases unmatched to any gene: 1. This CDR3 is 14 amino acids long. DNA of the CDR3: TGTGCCAGCAGTGGACAGGGAAGCAATCAGCCCCAGCATTTT. It encodes CASSGQGSNQPQHF.

The chain uses TRBV5-1 and TRBJ2-3, with TRBD2 matching over 14 bases. V lost 4 bases and J lost 2; bases outside the gene matches: 6. The CDR3 sequence is 17 residues long. Germline V CDR1 and CDR2: SGHRS, YFSETQ. The DNA of the CDR3 is TGCGCCAGCAGCCCGAGACTAGCGGGAGGGAACACAGATACGCAGTATTTT. This codes for CASSPRLAGGNTDTQYF. The full variable domain, rest sourced from reference TRBV5-1 and TRBJ2-3, is KAGVTQTPRYLIKTRGQQVTLSCSPISGHRSVSWYQQTPGQGLQFLFEYFSETQRNKGNFPGRFSGRQFSNSRSEMNVSTLELGDSALYLCASSPRLAGGNTDTQYFGPGTRLTVL.

The chain has TRBV30 and TRBJ1-1; the D gene is possibly TRBD1 (5 bases). Germline V gene lookup returns CDR1 GTSNPN and CDR2 SVGIG (reference sequence). The CDR3 extends over 13 amino acids. The ends were cut back, 4 bases at V and 1 base at J, with 10 bases in the middle. The CDR3 spells CAWTMTANTEAFF. The CDR3 coding sequence is TGTGCCTGGACCATGACAGCGAACACTGAAGCTTTCTTT.

The gene calls are TRBV28 and TRBJ1-2, with D perhaps matching TRBD1 (6 bases). V was pared by 4 bases and J by 0 bases, with 12 bases between. The CDR3 runs 15 residues. In germline, CDR1 is MDHEN, CDR2 SYDVKM. The CDR3 is CASSYRRGSNYGYTF. CDR3 in DNA: TGTGCCAGCAGTTACCGCAGGGGTTCTAACTATGGCTACACCTTC.

DNA of the CDR3: TGCGCCAGCAGCGAGGACACGGATGGCTACACCTTC. This gives the protein CASSEDTDGYTF. V gene TRBV5-1 combines with J gene TRBJ1-2, with D possibly TRBD1 on 5 matching bases. Trimming pared 4 bases from V and 6 bases from J, leaving 10 bases between. The CDR3 is made up of 12 amino acids. Germline V gene lookup returns CDR1 SGHRS and CDR2 YFSETQ.

The chain employs TRBV9 and TRBJ1-2; 8 nucleotides agree with TRBD1. The CDR3 has 15 residues. CDR1 and CDR2 (germline): SGDLS, YYNGEE. Unmatched junction bases numbered 4, after V lost 0 bases and J lost 3 bases. The CDR3, as DNA: TGTGCCAGCAGCGTAGAGGCAGGGGGCGACTATGGCTACACCTTC. Protein product: CASSVEAGGDYGYTF.

The chain has TRBV5-4 and TRBJ2-5; 7 bases line up with TRBD2. The V and J ends lost 2 bases and 5 bases, in that order; junction bases with no gene match: 6. This CDR3 has 14 amino acids. Germline assignment: CDR1 SGHNT and CDR2 YYREEE (reference sequence). The CDR3 sequence is CASSFGGSGETQYF. In nucleotides, the CDR3 is TGTGCCAGCAGCTTTGGCGGGAGTGGTGAGACCCAGTACTTC. The whole variable domain, remainder taken from reference TRBV5-4 and TRBJ2-5, is ETGVTQSPTHLIKTRGQQVTLRCSSQSGHNTVSWYQQALGQGPQFIFQYYREEENGRGNFPPRFSGLQFPNYSSELNVNALELDDSALYLCASSFGGSGETQYFGPGTRLLVL.

This clone turned up a few times. This sequence joins TRBV19 and TRBJ2-5; a possible D gene is TRBD2 (6 bases). Germline V gene lookup returns CDR1 LNHDA and CDR2 SQIVND (reference sequence). The CDR3 has 14 residues. Trimming shortened V by 6 bases and J by 4 bases, and 15 bases separated the two germline ends. In nucleotides, the CDR3 is TGTGCCAGTAGCCCTCTTGGAGCGGGAGAGACCCAGTACTTC. Encoded protein: CASSPLGAGETQYF.

The CDR3, as DNA: TGTGCCAGCAGCTTGTGGGACAGGGGGCGATCTAGCAATCAGCCCCAGCATTTT. Encoded protein: CASSLWDRGRSSNQPQHF. J is TRBJ1-5 and V is TRBV7-8; 12 bases are shared with TRBD1. The CDR3 is 18 amino acids. Trimming took 3 bases from V and 0 from J; bases not matched to a gene: 6. CDR1 is SGHVS and CDR2 is FQNEAQ in the germline V gene.

DNA of the CDR3: TGTGCCAGCAGCTTACTAGCGGACTACAATGAGCAGTTCTTC. Its translation is CASSLLADYNEQFF. The chain carries TRBV7-9 and TRBJ2-1, with 7 nucleotides matching TRBD2. The germline V gene has CDR1 SEHNR and CDR2 FQNEAQ (reference sequence). V dropped 2 bases and J dropped 3; count of bases not matched to a gene: 1. This CDR3 contains 14 residues.

The CDR3, as DNA: TGTGCCATCAGTGATAAGACTGCAAACTATGGCTACACCTTC. Residues: CAISDKTANYGYTF. V and J are TRBV10-3 and TRBJ1-2; D ambiguous. This CDR3 is 14 amino acids long. V was trimmed by 3 bases and J by 2 bases, leaving 10 bases between them. Germline CDR1 ENHRY, CDR2 SYGVKD.

The V call is TRBV24-1, the J call TRBJ2-7, with D maybe TRBD2 (6 bases). Germline V gene lookup returns CDR1 KGHDR and CDR2 SFDVKD. V gave up 5 bases and J gave up 6 bases, with 10 bases separating them. The CDR3 is 12 residues long. The CDR3 DNA reads as TGTGCCACCAGTGCTCGGAGGGGCGAGCAGTACTTC. Translating gives CATSARRGEQYF.

The CDR3 protein is CASRKGEGYTGELFF. CDR3 in DNA: TGTGCCAGCCGGAAGGGGGAGGGATACACCGGGGAGCTGTTTTTT. The rearrangement links TRBV7-6 to TRBJ2-2; tentative D call: TRBD2 (7 bases). The germline V and J ends were trimmed by 8 bases and 3 bases, with 16 bases remaining between them. The germline V gene has CDR1 SGHVS and CDR2 FNYEAQ. CDR3 size: 15 residues. The complete variable domain, with remaining parts taken from reference TRBV7-6 and TRBJ2-2, reads GAGVSQSPRYKVTKRGQDVALRCDPISGHVSLYWYRQALGQGPEFLTYFNYEAQQDKSGLPNDRFSAERPEGSISTLTIQRTEQRDSAMYRCASRKGEGYTGELFFGEGSRLTVL.

V is TRBV10-3 and J is TRBJ2-5; perhaps TRBD1 as D (7 bases). The germline V gene encodes CDR1 ENHRY and CDR2 SYGVKD. The CDR3 consists of 13 residues. Trimming took 5 bases from V and 2 from J, leaving 9 bases between them. CDR3: CAISQGGQETQYF. CDR3 sequence (DNA): TGTGCCATCAGTCAGGGGGGTCAAGAGACCCAGTACTTC.

V usage is TRBV29-1 and J usage is TRBJ2-1; D is possibly TRBD1 (5 bases). The CDR3 contains 13 residues. The germline V gene encodes CDR1 SQVTM and CDR2 ANQGSEA. V lost 7 bases to trimming and J lost 8 bases, with 18 bases between them. For the CDR3, the DNA is TGCAGCGCCCAGGGCCAGTACATATATGAGCAGTTCTTC. Encoded protein: CSAQGQYIYEQFF.

The gene calls are TRBV28 and TRBJ1-1; 9 nucleotides agree with TRBD1. There are 15 residues in the CDR3. Germline loops: CDR1 MDHEN, CDR2 SYDVKM. V dropped 2 bases and J dropped 5; count of bases not matched to a gene: 6. The DNA of the CDR3 is TGTGCCAGCAGTTTAATACAGGGGGCAAATACTGAAGCTTTCTTT. Protein: CASSLIQGANTEAFF.

V usage is TRBV19 and J usage is TRBJ1-5; 7 nucleotides align to TRBD1. Germline V gene lookup returns CDR1 LNHDA and CDR2 SQIVND (reference sequence). This CDR3 region has 15 residues. The junction had 14 bases not matched to a gene; V was cut back by 7 bases and J by 8 bases. The CDR3 bases are TGTGCCAGTATGGAAAGTGGGACAGCTAGAAAGCCCCAGCATTTT. It encodes CASMESGTARKPQHF.

The chain employs TRBV28 and TRBJ1-2; TRBD1 aligns across 12 bases. CDR3 length: 14 amino acids. The germline CDR1 and CDR2 sequences are MDHEN and SYDVKM. Trimming at V came to 5 bases and at J to 8 bases, leaving 6 bases not matched to a gene. The CDR3 sequence: CASSEGQGAPGYTF. Written as DNA, the CDR3 is TGTGCCAGCAGTGAGGGACAGGGGGCGCCCGGCTACACCTTC.

The rearrangement uses TRBV5-4 and TRBJ2-3; weak D call: TRBD2 (6 bases). CDR3 length: 14 residues. Trimming removed 2 bases at V and 1 base at J, with 8 bases between. Germline assignment: CDR1 SGHNT and CDR2 YYREEE (reference sequence). The CDR3 protein is CASSFPGGTDTQYF. CDR3 sequence (DNA): TGTGCCAGCAGCTTTCCGGGAGGCACAGATACGCAGTATTTT.

The V and J genes are TRBV27 and TRBJ2-1; 11 bases line up with TRBD2. CDR1 is MNHEY, CDR2 SMNVEV, per germline (reference sequence). The CDR3 has 16 residues. Germline trimming cut 4 bases from V and 12 bases from J; bases unmatched to any gene: 14. CDR3 coding DNA: TGTGCCAGCAGTTGGATGACTAGCGGGACGGGGGAAGGGCAGTTCTTC. Residues: CASSWMTSGTGEGQFF.

This clone was picked up one time. V gene TRBV2 combines with J gene TRBJ2-1; D gene uncertain. Germline V CDR1 and CDR2: SNHLY, FYNNEI. This CDR3 region has 13 residues. V shed 3 bases and J shed 8 bases, with 11 bases lying between them. The CDR3 bases are TGTGCCAGCAGTGAGATCTTAACGGATGAGCAGTTCTTC. Its protein is CASSEILTDEQFF.

The V and J genes are TRBV19 and TRBJ1-3; D unresolved. This CDR3 is 12 amino acids long. V was cut by 8 bases and J by 1 base, with 6 bases left in between. Germline lookup yields CDR1 LNHDA and CDR2 SQIVND (reference sequence). CDR3 in amino acids: CASRASGNTIYF. The DNA for the CDR3 is TGTGCCAGTCGAGCATCTGGAAACACCATATATTTT.

The chain uses TRBV6-5 and TRBJ2-6; no reliable D call. CDR1 and CDR2 (germline): MNHEY, SVGAGI. The germline V and J ends were trimmed by 4 bases and 4 bases, with 14 bases remaining between them. There are 16 residues in the CDR3. CDR3 sequence reads: CASSLAPSSGANVLTF. CDR3 coding DNA: TGTGCCAGCAGTTTGGCACCCTCCTCAGGGGCCAACGTCCTGACTTTC.

This clone has just one count. The chain joins TRBV4-2 to TRBJ1-4, with 8 bases matching TRBD1. The CDR3 spans 17 residues. CDR1 and CDR2 from the germline V gene are LGHNA and YNFKEQ. The junction had 10 bases not matched to a gene; V was cut back by 3 bases and J by 4 bases. The DNA of the CDR3 is TGTGCCAGCAGCCAGGAGCGAGGGACAGGAGGTAATGAAAAACTGTTTTTT. This translates into CASSQERGTGGNEKLFF.

The chain uses TRBV30 and TRBJ2-1, with D possibly TRBD1 on 6 matching bases. The germline V gene encodes CDR1 GTSNPN and CDR2 SVGIG (reference sequence). The CDR3 is 14 residues long. V lost 3 bases and J 7 bases, leaving 16 bases between the germline ends. The CDR3: CAWRKQGGWNEQFF. Here the CDR3 DNA reads TGTGCCTGGAGAAAGCAAGGGGGATGGAATGAGCAGTTCTTC.

The V gene is TRBV28, the J gene TRBJ2-4; tentatively, D is TRBD2 (6 bases). The V end was cut by 6 bases, the J end by 7 bases, with 10 bases between. This CDR3 contains 12 residues. Germline lookup yields CDR1 MDHEN and CDR2 SYDVKM. The CDR3 region has the DNA TGTGCCAGCAGGGGGGGAAGGAACATTCAGTACTTC. This sequence encodes CASRGGRNIQYF.